Listed below are T cell receptor beta chains from one sample, sequenced in a study of blood T cells in healthy people across ages. TCRdb re-called the 5' RACE reads through MiXCR, storing one row per CDR3 protein. The data show 850,000 to 1,100,000 distinct CDR3 sequences, more than 30% seen once. The sequenced sample was blood. The receptors come from a man between 18 and 35 years old in good health. Both conserved end residues are part of each CDR3. The D gene is left open where the match is weak. For some rows the clone size is stated as once, few or many, or as a class when expanded; others skip it.

V gene	D gene	J gene	clone size	CDR3 DNA	CDR3 protein
TRBV7-2	NA	TRBJ2-1	NA	TGTGCCAGCAGCTTAAGAGGGGGGGCCGGAGATGAGCAGTTCTTC	CASSLRGGAGDEQFF
TRBV4-1	NA	TRBJ1-1	few	TGCGCCAGCAGCCAAGATAGAGCAGCTAGGGTCACTGAAGCTTTCTTT	CASSQDRAARVTEAFF
TRBV20-1	TRBD1	TRBJ2-7	NA	TGCAGTGCTAGAGCCCGGACAGGTGTTTCCTACAATGAGCAGTACTTC	CSARARTGVSYNEQYF
TRBV27	NA	TRBJ1-6	few	TGTGCCAGCGGGCGCCAGGGCTATAATTCACCCCTCCACTTT	CASGRQGYNSPLHF
TRBV7-2	NA	TRBJ2-6	few	TGTGCCAGCAGCTTGGGCGGGACTTTAACTTCTGGGGCCAACGTCCTGACTTTC	CASSLGGTLTSGANVLTF
TRBV13	TRBD1	TRBJ2-5	NA	TGTGCCAGCAGCTTAGACAGGGGGCGCAAAGAGACCCAGTACTTC	CASSLDRGRKETQYF
TRBV4-3	NA	TRBJ1-5	many	TGCGCCAGCAGCCAAGATCTTCCGGGGATGAGGAATCAGCCCCAGCATTTT	CASSQDLPGMRNQPQHF
TRBV7-9	TRBD1	TRBJ2-7	NA	TGTGCCAGCAGCCCAGCTGGGGGACAGGACCTCTACGAGCAGTACTTC	CASSPAGGQDLYEQYF
TRBV29-1	NA	TRBJ1-1	NA	TGCAGCGCCCTCCCGGGCCCGAACACTGAAGCTTTCTTT	CSALPGPNTEAFF
TRBV5-1	TRBD1	TRBJ1-6	few	TGCGCCAGCAGCCCCGGGACAGGGGATCGGAATTCACCCCTCCACTTT	CASSPGTGDRNSPLHF
TRBV7-2	NA	TRBJ2-6	few	TGTGCCAGCAGCTTCAGACGGGGCTCTGGGGCCAACGTCCTGACTTTC	CASSFRRGSGANVLTF
TRBV12-3/TRBV12-4	NA	TRBJ1-2	many	TGTGCCAGCAGTTTAGGGCCGGGCTATGGCTACACCTTC	CASSLGPGYGYTF
TRBV29-1	NA	TRBJ2-1	few	TGCAGCGTTGGAGGGGGTCCCTACAATGAGCAGTTCTTC	CSVGGGPYNEQFF
TRBV4-3	NA	TRBJ2-7	NA	TGCGCCAGCAGCCAAGAAGGGACCACTTTTAGGTACGAGCAGTACTTC	CASSQEGTTFRYEQYF
TRBV14	NA	TRBJ2-7	once	TGTGCCAGCAGCCAAGGTTCTAGCCGCTACGCAAGCTCCTACGAGCAGTACTTC	CASSQGSSRYASSYEQYF
TRBV4-3	NA	TRBJ2-7	NA	TGCGCCAGCAGCCAAGTGTGGCAGGGCCCCCGCAATGAGCAGTACTTC	CASSQVWQGPRNEQYF
TRBV6-5	NA	TRBJ2-7	many	TGTGCCAGCAGTTCCACCTTGGGGGCTAGCGAGCAGTACTTC	CASSSTLGASEQYF
TRBV20-1	TRBD2	TRBJ2-3	NA	TGCAGTGCTAGTGGGAAGCGGGGACGCACAGATACGCAGTATTTT	CSASGKRGRTDTQYF
TRBV4-2	NA	TRBJ1-1	NA	TGTGCCAGCAGCCAACAGCTTCTAGACACTGAAGCTTTCTTT	CASSQQLLDTEAFF
TRBV5-1	NA	TRBJ2-2	few	TGCGCCAGCAGCCTGTTCGGTAGGGAAAACACCGGGGAGCTGTTTTTT	CASSLFGRENTGELFF
TRBV21-1	NA	TRBJ1-3	NA	TGTGCCAGCAGCCAAAGGATGACGGGACAGGGTTTAAGGAACACCATATATTTT	CASSQRMTGQGLRNTIYF
TRBV10-3	NA	TRBJ2-7	NA	TGTGCCGCCGCAGGGATTAGCTCCTACGAGCAGTACTTC	CAAAGISSYEQYF
TRBV9	TRBD2	TRBJ2-3	few	TGTGCCAGCAGCGCGGGAGGGACTGTAACAGATACGCAGTATTTT	CASSAGGTVTDTQYF
TRBV28	NA	TRBJ2-7	NA	TGTGCCAGCAGTTTATTCGGACAGAGTAGCTCCTACAATGAGCAGTACTTC	CASSLFGQSSSYNEQYF
TRBV9	NA	TRBJ1-5	NA	TGTGCCAGCAGCGCCGGGACGGGGATAAATTATAGCAATCAGCCCCAGCATTTT	CASSAGTGINYSNQPQHF
TRBV4-1	NA	TRBJ2-3	few	TGCGCCAGCAGCCAAGTCCTGGACGACGGCACAGATACGCAGTATTTT	CASSQVLDDGTDTQYF
TRBV30	NA	TRBJ2-3	few	TGTGCCTGGAGTAAGGGCGGACTTGATACAGATACGCAGTATTTT	CAWSKGGLDTDTQYF
TRBV20-1	TRBD1	TRBJ2-7	NA	TGCAGTGCTAGCGGTGGGACAGGAGACTACGAGCAGTACTTC	CSASGGTGDYEQYF
TRBV7-2	NA	TRBJ1-1	NA	TGTGCCAGCAGCTTAGGCTTAGGAAGCACTGAAGCTTTCTTT	CASSLGLGSTEAFF
TRBV7-2	NA	TRBJ1-5	few	TGTGCCAGCAGGCAGGGTTTTAGCAATCAGCCCCAGCATTTT	CASRQGFSNQPQHF
TRBV11-2	NA	TRBJ2-5	NA	TGTGCCAGCAGCCCCCGGCCAGCCTGGGAGACCCAGTACTTC	CASSPRPAWETQYF
TRBV5-6	NA	TRBJ1-6	NA	TGTGCCAGCAGCTTGGAGTGGCAGGGTGATTCACCCCTCCACTTT	CASSLEWQGDSPLHF
TRBV19	TRBD1	TRBJ2-1	NA	TGTGCCGGTAGCCTCGCAGGGGGCCACAATGAGCAGTTCTTC	CAGSLAGGHNEQFF
TRBV20-1	NA	TRBJ2-1	NA	TGCAGTGCTTCGGGACCGGTAAGAAATGAGCAGTTCTTC	CSASGPVRNEQFF
TRBV2	NA	TRBJ1-1	few	TGTGCCAGCAGCCCCAACTCGGACACTGAAGCTTTCTTT	CASSPNSDTEAFF
TRBV6-2/TRBV6-3	TRBD2	TRBJ2-2	few	TGTGCCAGCAGCCACGGACTAGCGTATACCGGGGAGCTGTTTTTT	CASSHGLAYTGELFF
TRBV24-1	NA	TRBJ1-5	NA	TGTGCCACCAGTGATTTCAGGGAAAGGGGGCAGCCCCAGCATTTT	CATSDFRERGQPQHF
TRBV20-1	NA	TRBJ2-1	NA	TGCAGTGCAGCTACCGGGCAGGGGTACAATGAGCAGTTCTTC	CSAATGQGYNEQFF
TRBV2	NA	TRBJ2-5	NA	TGTGCCAGCAGTAAAGACAGGCAAGAGACCCAGTACTTC	CASSKDRQETQYF
TRBV6-2/TRBV6-3	NA	TRBJ1-1	NA	TGTGCCAGCAGTTTAATGGGCAGTGAAGCTTTCTTT	CASSLMGSEAFF